These 20 T cell receptor beta chains originate from one sample sequenced in a study of OX40 agonist ivuxolimab in advanced cancers. Sequencing was performed with immunoSEQ multiplex PCR; in TCRdb, only in-frame clones are kept and a portion is missing. This sample has some 60,000 clones, with about 91% found just once. The material was CD4+ or CD8+ T cells sorted from blood, obtained in a trial of the OX40 agonist ivuxolimab. These receptors were taken from an adult with an advanced solid tumor such as melanoma, head and neck, liver or kidney cancer.

In its sample, this clone ranks as large. The V and J genes are TRBV28 and TRBJ2-1; D remains ambiguous. The V end lost 4 bases, the J end lost 5 bases, and 15 bases lay between the germline ends. CDR1 is MDHEN, CDR2 SYDVKM, per germline. This CDR3 has 15 amino acids. CDR3 protein: CASSSRLGRDNEQFF. As DNA, the CDR3 is TGTGCCAGCAGTTCTCGACTTGGCCGGGACAATGAGCAGTTCTTC.

This clone was seen once. The rearrangement links TRBV2 to TRBJ2-3; 13 bases are a match to TRBD2. Losses at the gene ends were 0 bases for V and 5 bases for J; bases not matched to a gene: 8. The CDR3 is 18 amino acids. The germline gives CDR1 SNHLY, CDR2 FYNNEI. CDR3 region: CASSEAWGTSGTGDTQYF. CDR3 sequence (DNA): TGTGCCAGCAGTGAAGCATGGGGGACTAGCGGGACCGGAGATACGCAGTATTTT. Based on the CDR3 plus reference TRBV2 and TRBJ2-3, the full variable domain is EPEVTQTPSHQVTQMGQEVILRCVPISNHLYFYWYRQILGQKVEFLVSFYNNEISEKSEIFDDQFSVERPDGSNFTLKIRSTKLEDSAMYFCASSEAWGTSGTGDTQYFGPGTRLTVL.

This chain joins TRBV19 and TRBJ1-6; D unclear. Germline CDR1 reads LNHDA; CDR2 reads SQIVND (reference sequence). Trimming took off 11 bases at V and 0 bases at J, with 11 bases between the two ends. The CDR3 is 14 amino acids. The CDR3 is CARGASSYNSPLHF. CDR3 in DNA: TGTGCCCGAGGTGCGAGCTCCTATAATTCACCCCTCCACTTT.

The rearrangement links TRBV4-1 to TRBJ2-1, with 7 bases that match TRBD2. V lost 0 bases and J lost 7; bases outside the gene matches: 9. Germline V CDR1 and CDR2: MGHRA, YSYEKL. The CDR3 extends over 16 amino acids. DNA for the CDR3: TGCGCCAGCAGCCAAGATAAGACGGGAGGAGGTAATGAGCAGTTCTTC. It is translated as CASSQDKTGGGNEQFF.

The V call is TRBV28, the J call TRBJ2-7; D call uncertain. The CDR3 extends over 14 amino acids. Germline CDR1 reads MDHEN; CDR2 reads SYDVKM. With 3 bases removed from V and 0 bases from J, the gap between germline ends came to 9 bases. This CDR3 reads CASSFGGSSYEQYF. CDR3 DNA: TGTGCCAGCAGTTTTGGCGGTAGCTCCTACGAGCAGTACTTC.

The V and J genes are TRBV28 and TRBJ1-2, with a tentative D call TRBD1 (5 bases). Germline assignment: CDR1 MDHEN and CDR2 SYDVKM. V gave up 2 bases and J gave up 1 base, with 11 bases separating them. This CDR3 contains 15 residues. CDR3 DNA: TGTGCCAGCAGTTTAGACAGATCCTTTAACTATGGCTACACCTTC. It yields the protein CASSLDRSFNYGYTF.

This clone is classed as medium-sized (0.01 to 0.1%). The chain recombines TRBV11-2 with TRBJ2-3, with 12 bases matching TRBD1. The CDR3 is 17 residues long. CDR1 is SGHAT, CDR2 FQNNGV, per germline. The V segment lost 3 bases and the J segment 6 bases; nucleotides outside the gene matches: 10. The CDR3 reads CASSLVLGQGAQDTQYF. The CDR3 DNA follows: TGTGCCAGCAGCTTGGTTCTGGGACAGGGGGCCCAGGATACGCAGTATTTT. Together with reference TRBV11-2 and TRBJ2-3, the CDR3 gives the full variable domain: EAGVAQSPRYKIIEKRQSVAFWCNPISGHATLYWYQQILGQGPKLLIQFQNNGVVDDSQLPKDRFSAERLKGVDSTLKIQPAKLEDSAVYLCASSLVLGQGAQDTQYFGPGTRLTVL.

CDR3 nucleotide sequence: TGTGCCAGTAGTATAGGAGCGGGAGGCTACGAGCAGTACTTC. It yields the protein CASSIGAGGYEQYF. The chain couples TRBV19 to TRBJ2-7, with TRBD2 matching 9 bases. Losses at the gene ends were 1 base for V and 3 bases for J; bases not matched to a gene: 1. Germline V gives CDR1 LNHDA, CDR2 SQIVND (reference sequence). The CDR3 has 14 amino acids.

V and J are TRBV7-3 and TRBJ2-5; TRBD2 matches 12 bases. This CDR3 comprises 14 residues. The trim removed 4 bases at V and 5 bases at J, leaving 2 bases unmatched. The germline CDR1 and CDR2 sequences are SGHTA and FQGTGA. The CDR3 is CASSSGTSGETQYF. CDR3 in DNA: TGTGCCAGCAGCTCTGGGACTAGCGGGGAGACCCAGTACTTC. The variable domain in full, with the rest retrieved from reference TRBV7-3 and TRBJ2-5, is GAGVSQTPSNKVTEKGKYVELRCDPISGHTALYWYRQSLGQGPEFLIYFQGTGAADDSGLPNDRFFAVRPEGSVSTLKIQRTERGDSAVYLCASSSGTSGETQYFGPGTRLLVL.

This chain connects TRBV13 to TRBJ2-1; 8 bases match TRBD2. CDR3 length: 17 amino acids. Unmatched junction bases numbered 6, after V lost 2 bases and J lost 0 bases. The germline V gene encodes CDR1 PRHDT and CDR2 FYEKMQ (reference sequence). In nucleotides, the CDR3 is TGTGCCAGCAGCTTATCCGGCGGGAGGTACTCCTACAATGAGCAGTTCTTC. Amino acid sequence: CASSLSGGRYSYNEQFF.

This sequence joins TRBV23-1 and TRBJ2-2; 7 positions match TRBD2. TRBV23-1 is classed as an ORF, of uncertain function. Trimming cost V 0 bases and J 6 bases; bases outside gene matches: 22. CDR3 length: 21 amino acids. CDR3 sequence reads: CASSQSGIFGLVVGGSGELFF. The CDR3 bases are TGCGCCAGCAGTCAATCAGGAATCTTCGGACTAGTTGTCGGCGGGTCCGGGGAGCTGTTTTTT.

The V gene is TRBV11-1, the J gene TRBJ2-7; 10 positions match TRBD2. The CDR3 extends over 16 amino acids. Germline trimming cut 1 base from V and 2 bases from J; bases unmatched to any gene: 5. Germline V gives CDR1 SGHAT, CDR2 FQDESV (reference sequence). CDR3 amino acids: CASSLDLAGATYEQYF. The CDR3 coding sequence is TGTGCCAGCAGCTTAGATCTAGCGGGAGCTACCTACGAGCAGTACTTC.

The chain has TRBV2 and TRBJ2-3; D is perhaps TRBD2 (6 bases). The CDR3 has 14 residues. Trimming pared 3 bases from V and 6 bases from J, leaving 13 bases between. Germline V gene lookup returns CDR1 SNHLY and CDR2 FYNNEI. The CDR3 DNA sequence: TGTGCCAGCAGTGAGGTCGGGGGACGGGATACGCAGTATTTT. It specifies CASSEVGGRDTQYF.

CDR3 amino acids: CASSFLAGGSGELFF. The CDR3 nucleotides are TGTGCCAGCAGTTTCCTAGCGGGAGGGTCCGGGGAGCTGTTTTTT. This chain uses TRBV6-5 with TRBJ2-2; the match to TRBD2 covers 12 bases. Germline CDR1 MNHEY, CDR2 SVGAGI. CDR3 size: 15 residues. After removal of 4 bases from V and 6 bases from J, the junction contained 3 bases not matched to a gene.

The chain links TRBV14 to TRBJ2-5; D may be TRBD1 or TRBD2 (5 bases each). CDR3 length equals 14 residues. The germline gives CDR1 SGHDN, CDR2 FVKESK. Trimming took 1 base from V and 5 from J, leaving 11 bases between them. CDR3 sequence: CASSQVGVGETQYF. CDR3 DNA sequence: TGTGCCAGCAGCCAAGTGGGGGTTGGGGAGACCCAGTACTTC.

The rearrangement joins TRBV10-1 to TRBJ2-2; D unclear. The V and J ends lost 3 bases and 2 bases respectively, with 4 bases between them. The V gene's germline CDR1 is WNHNN and CDR2 SYGVQD (reference sequence). This CDR3 has 13 amino acids. The DNA of the CDR3 is TGCGCCAGCAGTGACGGTAACACCGGGGAGCTGTTTTTT. Translating gives CASSDGNTGELFF.

This clone showed up just once. The CDR3 coding sequence is TGTGCCAGCAGTTCAGGACTAGCGGGAGGACCCTACGAGCAGTACTTC. Translation gives CASSSGLAGGPYEQYF. This chain uses TRBV27 with TRBJ2-7; 14 bases are shared with TRBD2. Germline V CDR1 and CDR2: MNHEY, SMNVEV (reference sequence). This CDR3 is built from 16 residues. The V segment lost 4 bases and the J segment 2 bases; nucleotides outside the gene matches: 4.

The chain recombines TRBV28 with TRBJ2-1; TRBD2 matches 8 bases. The J segment lost 4 bases and the V segment lost 2 bases, leaving 10 bases of the junction unmatched. From germline, CDR1 is MDHEN and CDR2 SYDVKM. CDR3 length: 17 amino acids. The CDR3 loop is CASSLMGASGPYNEQFF. The CDR3 DNA sequence: TGTGCCAGCAGTTTAATGGGTGCTAGCGGGCCATACAATGAGCAGTTCTTC. Variable domain in full (rest from reference TRBV28 and TRBJ2-1): DVKVTQSSRYLVKRTGEKVFLECVQDMDHENMFWYRQDPGLGLRLIYFSYDVKMKEKGDIPEGYSVSREKKERFSLILESASTNQTSMYLCASSLMGASGPYNEQFFGPGTRLTVL.

The rearrangement links TRBV15 to TRBJ2-1; unclear D gene. CDR3 size: 15 residues. V was pared by 0 bases and J by 7 bases, with 13 bases between. Germline CDR1 LNHNV, CDR2 YYDKDF (reference sequence). CDR3 nucleotide sequence: TGTGCCACCAGCAGAGATCCCTCCCATCTGAATGAGCAGTTCTTC. It yields the protein CATSRDPSHLNEQFF.

The chain recombines TRBV5-6 with TRBJ2-7; no clear D gene. The V and J ends lost 3 bases and 2 bases respectively, with 9 bases between them. CDR1 is SGHDT and CDR2 is YYEEEE in the germline V gene. This CDR3 is 13 amino acids long. As DNA, the CDR3 is TGTGCCAGCAGCTCGGACCGAACCTACGAGCAGTACTTC. Protein: CASSSDRTYEQYF. Complete variable domain (other parts from reference TRBV5-6 and TRBJ2-7): DAGVTQSPTHLIKTRGQQVTLRCSPKSGHDTVSWYQQALGQGPQFIFQYYEEEERQRGNFPDRFSGHQFPNYSSELNVNALLLGDSALYLCASSSDRTYEQYFGPGTRLTVT.